A selection of T cell receptor beta chains follows, all from one sample in a study of ipilimumab plus nivolumab after autologous stem cell transplantation. Clones were sequenced by immunoSEQ multiplex PCR, and TCRdb holds only the in-frame ones, with some missing. The sample shows 15,000 to 20,000 clones, roughly four fifths of them seen only once. Sequenced material: PBMCs, taken in a trial of ipilimumab plus nivolumab as post-transplant consolidation. The receptors were gathered from a male donor with diffuse large B-cell lymphoma. Each CDR3 is given without its conserved first and last residue. A D gene is named only where the DNA matches it firmly.

TRBD2	TRBJ2-7	TRBV4-3	ASSQELAGMGEQY
TRBD2	TRBJ2-3	TRBV7-2	ASRDRGGQADTQY
-	TRBJ2-2	TRBV6-5	ASSRTSAGELF
-	TRBJ1-3	TRBV20-1	SAHRRNTIY
TRBD1	TRBJ2-3	TRBV14	ASSPYRGPRENTQY
TRBD1	TRBJ1-1	TRBV30	AGRTGGVEAF
-	TRBJ1-2	TRBV27	ASSYGEGFGNYGYT
-	TRBJ1-3	TRBV6-1	ASTPLSGNTIY
TRBD1	TRBJ2-7	TRBV6-1	ASREPGQGAYEQY
-	TRBJ1-3	TRBV6-5	ASREGNTIY
-	TRBJ2-7	TRBV19	ASSFGVGYEQY
-	TRBJ1-2	TRBV10-3	AISESVGGYT
-	TRBJ2-7	TRBV12-5	ASGWPEEALDEQY
-	TRBJ2-5	TRBV7-2	ASSRSVQETQY
-	TRBJ2-5	TRBV27	AASLTLRGEETQY
-	TRBJ2-5	TRBV7-6	ASSLGRQETQY
-	TRBJ2-1	TRBV2	ASSESGSEWDEQF
TRBD2	TRBJ2-3	TRBV27	ASSLGGGGAGDTQY
-	TRBJ2-1	TRBV6-5	ASSYPGVPDNEQF
-	TRBJ2-2	TRBV6-5	ASSSDPGIYTGELF
-	TRBJ1-5	TRBV5-5	ASSGTYSNQPQH
-	TRBJ2-6	TRBV2	ASSRGGSGANVLT
-	TRBJ2-5	TRBV4-1	ASSPAGAEETQY
-	TRBJ1-4	TRBV15	ATSRGRRTAEKLF
TRBD2	TRBJ2-3	TRBV7-9	ASSPRLAGVPRNTQY
-	TRBJ1-5	TRBV4-1	ASSLRTANNQPQH
-	TRBJ2-3	TRBV5-1	ASHRFYTSTDTQY
TRBD1	TRBJ2-7	TRBV7-3	ASSLESGQSPYEQY
TRBD1	TRBJ2-5	TRBV4-1	ASSPWTGQETQY
TRBD1	TRBJ1-1	TRBV19	ASSIGQVNTEAF
-	TRBJ2-3	TRBV7-9	ASSFGVPDTDTQY
-	TRBJ2-5	TRBV11-2	ASSSRDIKETQY